A selection of T cell receptor beta chains follows, all from one sample in a study of CD8 T cells in Susac syndrome. TCRdb re-analysed the immunoSEQ multiplex PCR reads in MiXCR, keeping a single row per CDR3 protein. The data show 200,000 to 250,000 distinct CDR3 sequences, approximately 94% seen once. Input material: CD4+ T cells from PBMCs. These receptors all stem from a human donor with Susac syndrome. Each CDR3 is given with its conserved first and last residue. The order of the fields is D gene, J gene, V gene, clone size, CDR3 length, CDR3 protein, CDR3 DNA. The D gene is left open where the match is weak. Rows give clone size only sometimes, using once, few, many, or a class for an expanded clone.

.	TRBJ1-5	TRBV20-1	.	15	CSARDSGGDNQPQHF	TGCAGTGCTAGAGATTCTGGCGGGGACAATCAGCCCCAGCATTTT
.	TRBJ1-1	TRBV12-5	.	16	CASGSLGQGKSTEAFF	TGTGCTAGTGGTTCCCTGGGGCAGGGAAAGAGCACTGAAGCTTTCTTT
.	TRBJ2-3	TRBV4-2	.	14	CASSQELDEDTQYF	TGTGCCAGCAGCCAAGAACTAGACGAGGATACGCAGTATTTT
.	TRBJ2-1	TRBV3-1	.	14	CASSQDLEDNEQFF	TGTGCCAGCAGCCAAGATTTGGAAGACAATGAGCAGTTCTTC
.	TRBJ1-4	TRBV7-8	.	14	CASSLEDANEKLFF	TGTGCCAGCAGCTTAGAGGATGCTAATGAAAAACTGTTTTTT
.	TRBJ2-3	TRBV24-1	.	14	CATSVSGAGDTQYF	TGTGCCACCAGTGTATCGGGGGCTGGAGATACGCAGTATTTT
.	TRBJ1-2	TRBV20-1	.	12	CSARPSPWGYTF	TGCAGTGCTAGGCCTTCCCCATGGGGCTACACCTTC
.	TRBJ1-3	TRBV20-1	.	14	CSARASLSGNTIYF	TGCAGTGCTAGGGCCAGCCTCTCTGGAAACACCATATATTTT
.	TRBJ1-2	TRBV5-4	.	13	CASSAEQGFGYTF	TGTGCCAGCAGCGCCGAGCAGGGTTTCGGCTACACCTTC
.	TRBJ2-1	TRBV14	.	15	CASSRGIVTYNEQFF	TGTGCCAGCAGCCGCGGAATAGTAACGTACAATGAGCAGTTCTTC
.	TRBJ2-7	TRBV12-3/TRBV12-4	.	14	CASSPRDGYYEQYF	TGTGCCAGCAGCCCGCGGGACGGTTACTACGAGCAGTACTTC
.	TRBJ1-6	TRBV20-1	.	12	CSARVPPSPLHF	TGCAGTGCTAGGGTACCACCTTCACCCCTCCACTTT
.	TRBJ1-1	TRBV6-4	.	15	CASRLGHSLNTEAFF	TGTGCCAGCAGACTGGGACACTCCCTTAACACTGAAGCTTTCTTT
TRBD1	TRBJ1-2	TRBV12-3/TRBV12-4	.	15	CASSLPGGSWRGYTF	TGTGCCAGCAGTTTACCAGGGGGCTCTTGGAGAGGCTACACCTTC
TRBD2	TRBJ2-3	TRBV6-1	.	18	CASRALAGRSFGTDTQYF	TGTGCCAGCAGGGCACTAGCGGGGCGCTCCTTTGGCACAGATACGCAGTATTTT
.	TRBJ2-3	TRBV7-2	.	14	CASSLEGRTDTQYF	TGTGCCAGCAGCTTAGAAGGCCGCACAGATACGCAGTATTTT
.	TRBJ1-2	TRBV30	.	16	CAWSVRRDGANYGYTF	TGTGCCTGGAGTGTACGGCGGGACGGAGCTAACTATGGCTACACCTTC
TRBD2	TRBJ2-1	TRBV20-1	.	15	CSAITSGGDYNEQFF	TGCAGTGCAATTACTAGCGGGGGAGATTACAATGAGCAGTTCTTC
.	TRBJ2-4	TRBV15	.	16	CATSRDMASKSNIQYF	TGTGCCACCAGCAGAGATATGGCCTCCAAAAGCAACATTCAGTACTTC
.	TRBJ1-5	TRBV9	.	14	CASSGGAFNQPQHF	TGTGCCAGCAGCGGGGGGGCCTTCAATCAGCCCCAGCATTTT
.	TRBJ2-3	TRBV24-1	.	11	CATSATDTQYF	TGTGCCACCTCGGCCACAGATACGCAGTATTTT
.	TRBJ1-6	TRBV7-2	.	16	CASSRDGAYRDSPLHF	TGTGCCAGCAGCCGCGACGGGGCGTATCGGGATTCACCCCTCCACTTT
.	TRBJ2-7	TRBV30	.	14	CAWALGPATYEQYF	TGTGCCTGGGCGTTGGGCCCCGCAACCTACGAGCAGTACTTC
.	TRBJ2-7	TRBV11-2	.	14	CASRPGDNSYEQYF	TGTGCCAGCAGACCCGGGGACAACTCCTACGAGCAGTACTTC
TRBD2	TRBJ2-1	TRBV20-1	.	16	CSARDPAGPQYNEQFF	TGCAGTGCTAGAGACCCAGCGGGGCCGCAGTACAATGAGCAGTTCTTC
.	TRBJ2-6	TRBV19	once	17	CASSNLGDFSGANVLTF	TGTGCCAGTAGTAATCTCGGGGATTTTTCTGGGGCCAACGTCCTGACTTTC
TRBD2	TRBJ2-1	TRBV19	.	16	CASSTRLAGGSNEQFF	TGTGCCAGTAGTACCAGACTAGCGGGGGGATCCAATGAGCAGTTCTTC
.	TRBJ1-2	TRBV30	.	13	CAWSVQGIDGYTF	TGTGCCTGGAGTGTACAAGGGATAGACGGCTACACCTTC
.	TRBJ1-2	TRBV7-9	.	14	CASSLAERSDGYTF	TGTGCCAGCAGCTTAGCTGAACGGTCAGACGGCTACACCTTC
.	TRBJ2-1	TRBV7-2	.	12	CASSFVINEQFF	TGTGCCAGCAGCTTCGTGATCAATGAGCAGTTCTTC
.	TRBJ2-7	TRBV30	.	11	CAWTQGHEQYF	TGTGCCTGGACCCAAGGGCACGAGCAGTACTTC